Listed here are 32 T cell receptor beta chains from one sample, sequenced in a study of blood T cells in healthy people across ages. For the second PCR, which ran for roughly 6 to 11 cycles, a sample-barcoded 5' primer and a J-beta primer mix were used. TCRdb used MiXCR to reprocess the 5' RACE reads, holding one entry per CDR3 protein. The repertoire holds over 1,500,000 distinct CDR3 sequences, with 49% as singletons. What was sequenced was blood. The receptors derive from a woman in her forties in good health.

This clonotype was detected only once. The V call is TRBV6-2 or TRBV6-3, the J call TRBJ2-3; D unclear. The CDR3 runs 15 residues. The germline gives CDR1 MNHEY, CDR2 SVGEGT. V lost 2 bases, J lost 2 bases, and 11 bases lay in between. Written as DNA, the CDR3 is TGTGCCAGCAGTTACGATGGGCTCCTCACAGATACGCAGTATTTT. It translates to CASSYDGLLTDTQYF.

CDR3 region: CASSLRATDTQYF. CDR3 coding DNA: TGTGCCAGCAGTTTAAGGGCAACAGATACGCAGTATTTT. This chain joins TRBV12-3 or TRBV12-4 and TRBJ2-3, with unresolved D. This CDR3 contains 13 residues. The V gene lost 2 bases and the J gene lost 3 bases, with 6 bases spanning the gap.

Remarks on this clonotype: An end of the junction does not agree with germline; a read error may underlie this. The J gene is TRBJ1-1, the V gene TRBV20-1; no clear D gene. CDR1 DFQATT and CDR2 SNEGSKA come from the germline V gene (reference sequence). This CDR3 has 12 amino acids. The CDR3 region is CESADLNTEAFF. CDR3 DNA: TGCGAATCTGCGGACCTGAACACGGAAGCTTTCTTT.

This clonotype appeared a few times. The chain is built from TRBV20-1 and TRBJ2-5; no definite D call. Germline V gives CDR1 DFQATT, CDR2 SNEGSKA (reference sequence). V lost 6 bases, J lost 4 bases, and 12 bases lay in between. This CDR3 is built from 12 residues. The DNA for the CDR3 is TGCAGTGCCGAGGAGTATCGAGAGACCCAGTACTTC. This encodes CSAEEYRETQYF.

This clonotype was seen a handful of times. The DNA for the CDR3 is TGCGCCAGCAGCTTTTCGACTAGCGGGGAGGTTGGACCCTACGAGCAGTACTTC. This encodes CASSFSTSGEVGPYEQYF. J is TRBJ2-7 and V is TRBV5-1; the match to TRBD2 covers 11 bases. CDR3 length equals 18 residues. Per germline, CDR1 SGHRS and CDR2 YFSETQ. V was pared by 2 bases and J by 2 bases, with 12 bases of the junction left unmatched.

The rearrangement joins TRBV7-6 to TRBJ2-4, with 8 bases matching TRBD2. The ends lost 5 bases at V and 13 bases at J; junction bases unmatched: 10. The V gene's germline CDR1 is SGHVS and CDR2 FNYEAQ. This CDR3 contains 13 residues. CDR3 loop: CASSSRGGKEQYF. CDR3 in DNA: TGTGCCAGCAGCAGTCGGGGGGGCAAAGAGCAGTACTTC.

The rearrangement joins TRBV27 to TRBJ2-4, with 8 nucleotides matching TRBD1. The end of the DNA is better explained by TRBJ2-7, so the J call may be wrong. There are 15 residues in the CDR3. Germline assignment: CDR1 MNHEY and CDR2 SMNVEV (reference sequence). CDR3 DNA sequence: TGTGCCAGCAGTTTATCGGGTGACAGGGGTTACGAGCAGTACTTC. As protein: CASSLSGDRGYEQYF.

As for this clonotype: Germline is not matched at one junction end, which may reflect a read error. V and J are TRBV7-7 and TRBJ2-1, with D hard to call. The CDR3 covers 15 residues. Per germline, CDR1 SSHAT and CDR2 FNYEAQ (reference sequence). The CDR3 region has the DNA TGTGCTAGCAGCTTAGGGTTTAGCTCCTACAATGAGCAGTTCTTC. This gives the protein CASSLGFSSYNEQFF.

Only a few counts were recorded for this clonotype. The chain recombines TRBV4-3 with TRBJ2-3; no firm D call. The CDR3 runs 18 residues. Trimming pared 0 bases from V and 2 bases from J, leaving 18 bases between. The germline CDR1 and CDR2 sequences are LGHNA and YSLEER. This CDR3 reads CASSQDSVSRGNTDTQYF. In DNA, the CDR3 is TGCGCCAGCAGCCAAGATTCGGTCTCTCGCGGAAACACAGATACGCAGTATTTT.

V gene TRBV20-1 combines with J gene TRBJ2-6; the D is unclear. V was cut by 1 base and J by 0 bases, with 4 bases left in between. CDR1 is DFQATT, CDR2 SNEGSKA, per germline (reference sequence). This CDR3 has 14 residues. The chain's CDR3 is CSARASSGANVLTF. CDR3 bases: TGCAGTGCTAGAGCTAGCTCTGGGGCCAACGTCCTGACTTTC.

There are a few counts of this clonotype. The chain links TRBV27 to TRBJ2-7; a weak D match, TRBD1 (6 bases). The CDR3 runs 12 residues. CDR1 is MNHEY, CDR2 SMNVEV, per germline (reference sequence). Deletions cut 8 bases from V and 0 bases from J, with 8 bases between. DNA for the CDR3: TGTGCCAGCGCACAGGGCTCCTACGAGCAGTACTTC. It codes for CASAQGSYEQYF.

The rearrangement joins TRBV7-2 to TRBJ2-1; 10 bases line up with TRBD2. Per germline, CDR1 SGHTA and CDR2 FQGNSA. Trimming removed 2 bases from V and 8 bases from J; junction bases left unmatched: 9. The CDR3 is 16 amino acids. The CDR3 DNA sequence: TGTGCCAGCAGCTTAATCAGAGCGGGGGGGCCCCATGAGCAGTTCTTC. Translation: CASSLIRAGGPHEQFF. Complete variable domain (other parts from reference TRBV7-2 and TRBJ2-1): GAGVSQSPSNKVTEKGKDVELRCDPISGHTALYWYRQSLGQGLEFLIYFQGNSAPDKSGLPSDRFSAERTGGSVSTLTIQRTQQEDSAVYLCASSLIRAGGPHEQFFGPGTRLTVL.

About this clonotype itself: One end of the junction varies from germline; a read error may be responsible. The chain carries TRBV5-1 and TRBJ2-5; 8 bases are shared with TRBD2. The germline V gene encodes CDR1 SGHRS and CDR2 YFSETQ. This CDR3 region has 16 residues. CDR3: CTSSSGGPLPRQTQYF. The DNA of the CDR3 is TGCACCAGCAGTTCGGGGGGGCCACTCCCTAGGCAGACCCAGTACTTC.

This clonotype was seen a handful of times. The CDR3 spells CASSENTALLQETQYF. In nucleotides, the CDR3 is TGTGCCAGCAGTGAAAACACAGCCCTACTTCAAGAGACCCAGTACTTC. The J gene is TRBJ2-7, the V gene TRBV6-1; no definite D call. The better agreement between TRBJ2-5 and the DNA end casts doubt on the J call. The CDR3 loop spans 16 amino acids. CDR1 and CDR2 from the germline V gene are MNHNS and SASEGT.

Of note for this clonotype: Mismatch with germline at one junction end may stem from a read error. The chain links TRBV7-9 to TRBJ1-4, with D possibly TRBD1 on 5 matching bases. CDR1 is SEHNR and CDR2 is FQNEAQ in the germline V gene (reference sequence). The CDR3 runs to 15 residues. The CDR3 nucleotides are TGTGCCGGCAGCTTAGTAGGGGCTGTGGACGAAAAACTGTTTTTT. Translation gives CAGSLVGAVDEKLFF. The full variable domain, with the rest looked up from reference TRBV7-9 and TRBJ1-4, is DTGVSQNPRHKITKRGQNVTFRCDPISEHNRLYWYRQTLGQGPEFLTYFQNEAQLEKSRLLSDRFSAERPKGSFSTLEIQRTEQGDSAMYLCAGSLVGAVDEKLFFGSGTQLSVL.

The chain employs TRBV6-6 and TRBJ2-5; TRBD1 matches at 9 bases. The J call may be in error: the DNA end matches TRBJ2-4 better. The germline V gene has CDR1 MNHNY and CDR2 SVGAGI (reference sequence). The CDR3 length is 15 residues. The CDR3 DNA reads TGTGCCAGCGGTAAAACAACAGGGGGCGGGAACATTCAGTACTTC. Its translation is CASGKTTGGGNIQYF.

This clonotype has ten or more counts. The V and J genes are TRBV6-6 and TRBJ2-5, with 8 bases lining up with TRBD1. This CDR3 is built from 15 residues. The germline gives CDR1 MNHNY, CDR2 SVGAGI (reference sequence). After removal of 5 bases from V and 2 bases from J, the junction contained 7 bases not matched to a gene. The CDR3 region is CASSPGTGDQETQYF. CDR3 nucleotides: TGTGCCAGCAGTCCCGGGACAGGAGATCAAGAGACCCAGTACTTC.

In nucleotides, the CDR3 is TGTGCCAGCACCCTGACCACAAACACTGAAGCTTTCTTT. It encodes CASTLTTNTEAFF. The V call is TRBV12-3 or TRBV12-4, the J call TRBJ1-1; D unclear. With 7 bases removed from V and 2 bases from J, the gap between germline ends came to 11 bases. The CDR3 is 13 residues long.

This clonotype occurred once. The chain uses TRBV9 and TRBJ2-2; 7 bases line up with TRBD2. CDR3 length: 16 amino acids. J was trimmed by 3 bases and V by 2 bases; bases with no gene match: 7. From germline, CDR1 is SGDLS and CDR2 YYNGEE. The CDR3 spells CASSVRLAGDTGELFF. Here the CDR3 DNA reads TGTGCCAGCAGCGTGCGACTAGCTGGGGACACCGGGGAGCTGTTTTTT.

The genes are TRBV19 and TRBJ2-6; D unresolved. CDR1 LNHDA and CDR2 SQIVND come from the germline V gene (reference sequence). The CDR3 extends over 14 amino acids. The germline V and J ends were trimmed by 1 base and 3 bases, with 4 bases remaining between them. CDR3 sequence (DNA): TGTGCCAGTAGTATAGGGTTTGGGGCCAACGTCCTGACTTTC. It specifies CASSIGFGANVLTF.

This clonotype has just a few counts. CDR3 in DNA: TGTGCCAGCAGGGACCCGAACCAAGAGACCCAGTACTTC. The encoded protein is CASRDPNQETQYF. The chain recombines TRBV6-5 with TRBJ2-5, with no clear D. The CDR3 is 13 residues long. Looked up from germline, CDR1 is MNHEY and CDR2 is SVGAGI. Trimming removed 6 bases from V and 0 bases from J, with 8 bases in between.

J is TRBJ1-2 and V is TRBV4-3; weak D call: TRBD1 (6 bases). The CDR3 covers 18 residues. CDR1 and CDR2 from the germline V gene are LGHNA and YSLEER. Trimming cost V 1 base and J 4 bases, with 22 bases left between them. The CDR3 is CASSQGLEQGASGYGYTF. Written as DNA, the CDR3 is TGCGCCAGCAGCCAAGGGCTAGAACAGGGTGCCTCTGGCTATGGCTACACCTTC.

The V call is TRBV6-5, the J call TRBJ2-2; 10 positions match TRBD1. The junction had 8 bases not matched to a gene; V was cut back by 6 bases and J by 7 bases. CDR3 size: 15 residues. CDR1 is MNHEY and CDR2 is SVGAGI in the germline V gene. The DNA of the CDR3 is TGTGCCAGCAGCTTAGACAGGGGGCCGGTCGGGGAGCTGTTTTTT. This gives the protein CASSLDRGPVGELFF.

This clonotype was observed a handful of times. J is TRBJ2-3 and V is TRBV4-1; D is ambiguous. CDR3 length equals 13 residues. Trimming took 2 bases from V and 6 from J, leaving 9 bases between them. Germline V gives CDR1 MGHRA, CDR2 YSYEKL. CDR3 nucleotides: TGCGCCAGCAGCCAACCCGTTGTGGATACGCAGTATTTT. It is translated as CASSQPVVDTQYF.

This chain joins TRBV7-9 and TRBJ2-4; tentative D call: TRBD2 (7 bases). Germline V gene lookup returns CDR1 SEHNR and CDR2 FQNEAQ (reference sequence). V was trimmed by 4 bases and J by 6 bases, leaving 22 bases between them. The CDR3 totals 17 residues. This CDR3 is CASSSVRGAARVNIQYF. The CDR3 region has the DNA TGTGCCAGCAGCTCAGTTCGGGGGGCCGCGCGAGTAAACATTCAGTACTTC.

The chain has TRBV5-1 and TRBJ2-3, with D tentatively TRBD1 (6 bases). Germline CDR1 reads SGHRS; CDR2 reads YFSETQ. The V end lost 7 bases, the J end lost 1 base, and 16 bases lay between the germline ends. The CDR3 runs to 15 residues. DNA of the CDR3: TGCGCCAGCTTCCCCTCAGGGGTGGGCACAGATACGCAGTATTTT. Encoded protein: CASFPSGVGTDTQYF.

The chain combines TRBV7-9 with TRBJ2-5; TRBD2 is a possible D gene (5 bases). Trimming took 6 bases from V and 5 from J, leaving 13 bases between them. Germline V CDR1 and CDR2: SEHNR, FQNEAQ (reference sequence). The CDR3 sequence is 13 residues long. CDR3 in DNA: TGTGCCAGCAGGAGGGCAGAGGATGAGACCCAGTACTTC. Its protein is CASRRAEDETQYF.

V is TRBV18 and J is TRBJ1-1; the match to TRBD1 covers 9 bases. Germline V gene lookup returns CDR1 KGHSH and CDR2 LQKENI. V lost 3 bases and J lost 4; bases outside the gene matches: 9. The CDR3 runs to 16 residues. The CDR3 region is CASSPTLGQGITEAFF. As DNA, the CDR3 is TGTGCCAGCTCACCGACGCTCGGACAGGGGATCACTGAAGCTTTCTTT.

The rearrangement links TRBV4-2 to TRBJ2-3; 7 nucleotides agree with TRBD2. J was trimmed by 3 bases and V by 1 base; bases with no gene match: 7. The CDR3 length is 16 residues. Germline loops: CDR1 LGHNA, CDR2 YNFKEQ. CDR3 amino acids: CASSQASMGGTDTQYF. The CDR3 DNA reads TGTGCCAGCAGCCAAGCTAGCATGGGAGGGACAGATACGCAGTATTTT.

V gene TRBV4-2 combines with J gene TRBJ2-1; D perhaps matches TRBD1 (6 bases). Trimming shortened V by 0 bases and J by 4 bases, and 13 bases separated the two germline ends. The germline CDR1 and CDR2 sequences are LGHNA and YNFKEQ. The CDR3 runs 16 residues. The CDR3 DNA sequence: TGTGCCAGCAGCCAAGAAGGACAGTTGAGATACAATGAGCAGTTCTTC. Amino acids: CASSQEGQLRYNEQFF.

This clonotype turned up a few times. V and J are TRBV29-1 and TRBJ1-2, with TRBD1 identical over 7 bases. Germline V lookup: CDR1 SQVTM, CDR2 ANQGSEA. The CDR3 sequence is 15 residues long. Unmatched junction bases numbered 19, after V lost 7 bases and J lost 8 bases. CDR3 sequence reads: CSALLMRQGEGGYTF. Here the CDR3 DNA reads TGCAGCGCCCTACTTATGAGACAGGGCGAAGGGGGCTACACCTTC.

DNA for the CDR3: TGCAGTGCTAGAGAGGGAGGCGCTGAAGCTTTCTTT. This encodes CSAREGGAEAFF. The chain recombines TRBV20-1 with TRBJ1-1; no clear D gene. The V gene's germline CDR1 is DFQATT and CDR2 SNEGSKA (reference sequence). CDR3 size: 12 residues. V lost 0 bases to trimming and J lost 6 bases, with 8 bases between them.